This T cell receptor beta chain was captured by sequencing in a study of shared clonotypes between healthy human individuals. This clone was detected ten times or more. Other DNA sequences within the sample encode an identical CDR3. This CDR3 contains 13 residues. Germline assignment: CDR1 GTSNPN and CDR2 SVGIG (reference sequence). V dropped 2 bases and J dropped 5 bases, with 12 bases sitting between them. Clones were read by immunoSEQ multiplex PCR, and TCRdb kept only the in-frame ones, dropping some. The profile shows over 95,000 clones, roughly 45% of them singletons. The TCR comes from a woman between 35 and 50 years old in good health. Some clones in this sample may be carry-over from other donors' samples. Sequencing was carried out using PBMCs. V and J are TRBV30 and TRBJ2-5; D unresolved. The CDR3 loop reads CAWSHGSRETQYF. Here the CDR3 DNA reads TGTGCCTGGAGTCATGGCAGTCGGGAGACCCAGTACTTC.